This passage covers 18 T cell receptor beta chains from one sample sequenced in a study of T cell changes during pregnancy in multiple sclerosis. Using immunoSEQ multiplex PCR, the repertoire was profiled, and TCRdb retains in-frame clones only, with some absent. The sample comprises fewer than 40,000 clones, approximately 90% of which are singletons, and roughly 0.5% rests with the top ten. Specimen: CD4+ T cells from peripheral blood mononuclear cells, collected in the first trimester of pregnancy. These receptors all come from a female donor in good health, enrolled as a control in a pregnancy study.

V usage is TRBV7-9 and J usage is TRBJ1-4, with 7 nucleotides matching TRBD1. CDR1 and CDR2 from the germline V gene are SEHNR and FQNEAQ (reference sequence). The CDR3 loop spans 18 amino acids. The V segment lost 5 bases and the J segment 4 bases; nucleotides outside the gene matches: 16. In nucleotides, the CDR3 is TGTGCCAGCAGCCCTAGAGTGGGACAGTCTTCGGGTAATGAAAAACTGTTTTTT. It yields the protein CASSPRVGQSSGNEKLFF.

The chain recombines TRBV7-9 with TRBJ2-3, with D possibly matching TRBD1 (6 bases). The V gene lost 5 bases and the J gene lost 4 bases, with 19 bases spanning the gap. Germline CDR1 reads SEHNR; CDR2 reads FQNEAQ (reference sequence). CDR3 length: 16 amino acids. Here the CDR3 reads CASSLPQGVRADTQYF. The CDR3 nucleotides are TGTGCCAGCAGCCTCCCACAGGGAGTTAGGGCAGATACGCAGTATTTT.

The rearrangement joins TRBV5-5 to TRBJ1-1; TRBD1 matches at 8 bases. Germline V CDR1 and CDR2: SGHKS, YYEKEE (reference sequence). The ends lost 0 bases at V and 0 bases at J; junction bases unmatched: 7. The CDR3 sequence is 17 residues long. This chain's CDR3 is CASSLGGQGILNTEAFF. The DNA for the CDR3 is TGTGCCAGCAGCTTGGGTGGACAGGGTATCCTGAACACTGAAGCTTTCTTT.

This chain uses TRBV7-2 with TRBJ1-5, with D possibly matching TRBD1 (5 bases). The CDR3 consists of 14 residues. Germline V gene data show CDR1 as SGHTA and CDR2 as FQGNSA. Trimming took 5 bases from V and 2 from J, leaving 10 bases between them. The CDR3 sequence is CASSQGLGNQPQHF. The CDR3 DNA sequence: TGTGCCAGCAGCCAGGGTTTGGGCAATCAGCCCCAGCATTTT.

The chain has TRBV6-5 and TRBJ1-5; D gene unclear. From germline, CDR1 is MNHEY and CDR2 SVGAGI. The V end lost 2 bases, the J end lost 3 bases, and 5 bases lay between the germline ends. The CDR3 spans 13 residues. In DNA form, the CDR3 reads TGTGCCAGCAGTTACGGCTCCAATCAGCCCCAGCATTTT. Its protein product is CASSYGSNQPQHF.

The chain recombines TRBV6-1 with TRBJ2-4; 7 bases are a match to TRBD1. V was clipped by 7 bases and J by 0 bases; unmatched bases: 3. Germline V gives CDR1 MNHNS, CDR2 SASEGT. The CDR3 consists of 14 residues. The CDR3 is CASNEGAAKNIQYF. The CDR3 DNA reads TGTGCCAGCAACGAGGGGGCAGCCAAAAACATTCAGTACTTC.

The rearrangement uses TRBV30 and TRBJ1-2, with TRBD1 matching 8 bases. V lost 3 bases to trimming and J lost 0 bases; unmatched junction nucleotides: 3. In germline, CDR1 is GTSNPN, CDR2 SVGIG (reference sequence). CDR3 length equals 14 residues. The CDR3 here is CAWRGTGSNYGYTF. The CDR3, as DNA: TGTGCCTGGAGGGGGACAGGTTCTAACTATGGCTACACCTTC.

The V gene is TRBV10-3, the J gene TRBJ2-7; TRBD2 might be the D (6 bases). This CDR3 has 11 residues. Germline V gene data show CDR1 as ENHRY and CDR2 as SYGVKD. The V and J ends lost 10 bases and 6 bases respectively, with 13 bases between them. In DNA form, the CDR3 reads TGTGCCACCGGAGGGACCCTCGAGCAGTACTTC. Translated: CATGGTLEQYF.

The chain uses TRBV12-5 and TRBJ2-1; 7 positions agree with TRBD2. This CDR3 has 13 amino acids. CDR1 is LGHNT and CDR2 is FRNRAP in the germline V gene. Germline trimming cut 3 bases from V and 6 bases from J; bases unmatched to any gene: 2. CDR3 protein: CASGLAGTNEQFF. The CDR3 DNA sequence: TGTGCTAGTGGTTTAGCGGGGACCAATGAGCAGTTCTTC.

The genes are TRBV6-5 and TRBJ1-2, with 7 bases identical to TRBD1. Germline V CDR1 and CDR2: MNHEY, SVGAGI. With V trimmed by 6 bases and J by 8 bases, 12 bases remained unmatched. CDR3 length equals 14 residues. CDR3 sequence reads: CASRDPAGGGGYTF. CDR3 coding DNA: TGTGCCAGCAGGGACCCGGCAGGGGGTGGGGGCTACACCTTC.

This chain connects TRBV7-2 to TRBJ2-7; tentative D call: TRBD1 (6 bases). The germline CDR1 and CDR2 sequences are SGHTA and FQGNSA. The CDR3 is 13 amino acids. Trimming took off 5 bases at V and 6 bases at J, with 14 bases between the two ends. The CDR3 loop is CASSQPPRGEQYF. CDR3 coding DNA: TGTGCCAGCAGCCAACCCCCCAGGGGCGAGCAGTACTTC.

On this clone itself: An end of the junction does not agree with germline; a read error may underlie this. The genes are TRBV6-4 and TRBJ1-5, with TRBD1 identical over 9 bases. Per the germline V gene, CDR1 is MRHNA and CDR2 is SNTAGT. The CDR3 covers 14 residues. CDR3 coding DNA: TGTGCCAGCACCCGGAGTGGGGGACAGGGAATAGAAGATTTT. Amino acids: CASTRSGGQGIEDF.

The chain couples TRBV27 to TRBJ1-6, with unresolved D. The V end was cut by 5 bases, the J end by 9 bases, with 20 bases between. The germline CDR1 and CDR2 sequences are MNHEY and SMNVEV (reference sequence). The CDR3 has 16 amino acids. Written as DNA, the CDR3 is TGTGCCAGCAGTCCTATTAGCGGGGTTGGCAGTTCACCCCTCCACTTT. It codes for CASSPISGVGSSPLHF.

The chain is built from TRBV9 and TRBJ1-1, with unresolved D. CDR1 and CDR2 from the germline V gene are SGDLS and YYNGEE. The CDR3 is 15 amino acids. V was clipped by 0 bases and J by 1 base, with 10 bases between them. DNA of the CDR3: TGTGCCAGCAGCGTAGGAACAGTCCCGAACACTGAAGCTTTCTTT. This encodes CASSVGTVPNTEAFF.

DNA for the CDR3: TGTGCCAGCAGTCGCCGGGACAGCGGCTATGGCTACACCTTC. Its translation: CASSRRDSGYGYTF. The rearrangement links TRBV7-9 to TRBJ1-2, with 7 bases aligning to TRBD1. V was clipped by 6 bases and J by 4 bases; unmatched bases: 8. Germline CDR1 SEHNR, CDR2 FQNEAQ (reference sequence). The CDR3 has 14 amino acids. The full variable domain, in which reference TRBV7-9 and TRBJ1-2 provide the parts outside the CDR3, is DTGVSQNPRHKITKRGQNVTFRCDPISEHNRLYWYRQTLGQGPEFLTYFQNEAQLEKSRLLSDRFSAERPKGSFSTLEIQRTEQGDSAMYLCASSRRDSGYGYTFGSGTRLTVV.

The chain uses TRBV19 and TRBJ1-4, with no clear D. Per the germline V gene, CDR1 is LNHDA and CDR2 is SQIVND (reference sequence). V was shortened by 4 bases and J by 0 bases, with 18 bases between the two germline ends. This CDR3 has 18 amino acids. Here the CDR3 DNA reads TGTGCCAGTAGTACAGTTTCTTTCGGGAGAGCAACTAATGAAAAACTGTTTTTT. Its protein product is CASSTVSFGRATNEKLFF.

The chain links TRBV19 to TRBJ1-4, with 11 bases that match TRBD1. In germline, CDR1 is LNHDA, CDR2 SQIVND (reference sequence). The V segment lost 7 bases and the J segment 7 bases; nucleotides outside the gene matches: 2. The CDR3 spans 13 residues. CDR3 residues: CASKDRGLEKLFF. In nucleotides, the CDR3 is TGTGCCAGTAAGGACAGGGGGCTTGAAAAACTGTTTTTT.

The chain links TRBV9 to TRBJ1-1; D uncertain. V shed 0 bases and J shed 1 base, with 13 bases lying between them. CDR1 and CDR2 from the germline V gene are SGDLS and YYNGEE. The CDR3 loop spans 16 amino acids. The CDR3 reads CASSVVPEGGNTEAFF. In DNA form, the CDR3 reads TGTGCCAGCAGCGTAGTGCCCGAGGGAGGGAACACTGAAGCTTTCTTT.